This entry features one T cell receptor beta chain sequence. The antigen is undetermined. Reverse transcribing all isolated RNA meant expressed TCRB transcripts were sequenced. Read counts averaged roughly 4 million for samples of naive, central memory and regulatory T cells. Profiled with immunoSEQ multiplex PCR; TCRdb holds only in-frame clones, not every one. The sample lists a few hundred thousand clones, approximately 15% seen once, with about 0.019% in the top ten. The germline gives CDR1 KGHSH, CDR2 LQKENI. Trimming removed 6 bases from V and 2 bases from J; junction bases left unmatched: 12. The CDR3 consists of 16 residues. The data derive from a study of beta chain features in type 1 diabetes. Study-level findings and limits: Across all four CD4+ subsets, people with type 1 diabetes showed modestly shorter TCRB CDR3s. Naive, central memory and Treg TCRB repertoires seemed to resemble each other more closely in patients than they did in healthy donors.

Sampling consisted of one heparinised blood draw per donor, averaging around 100 mL. The sample was naive CD4+ T cells from blood. The TCR comes from a man aged 30 to 45 with type 1 diabetes. V usage is TRBV18 and J usage is TRBJ1-1; 7 nucleotides agree with TRBD1. In nucleotides, the CDR3 is TGTGCCAGCTCTCCAAACCGGGACAGTGTAAACACTGAAGCTTTCTTT. Protein product: CASSPNRDSVNTEAFF.